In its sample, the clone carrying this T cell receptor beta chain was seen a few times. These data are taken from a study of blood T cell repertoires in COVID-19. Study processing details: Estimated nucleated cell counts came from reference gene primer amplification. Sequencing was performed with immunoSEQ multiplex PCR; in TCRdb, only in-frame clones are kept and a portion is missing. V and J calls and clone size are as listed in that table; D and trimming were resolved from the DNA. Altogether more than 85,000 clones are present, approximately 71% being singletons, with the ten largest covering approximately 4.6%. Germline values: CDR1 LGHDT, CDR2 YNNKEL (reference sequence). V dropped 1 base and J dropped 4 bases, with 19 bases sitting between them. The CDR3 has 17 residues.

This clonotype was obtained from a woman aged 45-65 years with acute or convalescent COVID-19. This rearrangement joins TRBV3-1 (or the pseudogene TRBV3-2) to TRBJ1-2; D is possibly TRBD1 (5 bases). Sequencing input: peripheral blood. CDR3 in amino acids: CASSQGGSGIVGYGYTF. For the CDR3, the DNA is TGTGCCAGCAGCCAAGGGGGGAGCGGGATAGTAGGCTATGGCTACACCTTC.